The 25 T cell receptor beta chains below all came from one sample that was sequenced in a study of T-cell memory formation after mild COVID-19. TCRdb fed the 5' RACE reads into MiXCR, producing one record per CDR3 protein. The sample consists of just over 400,000 distinct CDR3 sequences, 20% to 30% of them appearing once. The material sequenced was PBMCs or a T cell subset sorted from them (not recorded which). Receptors were obtained from an adult woman who had mild COVID-19 (a few samples of this study predate the infection). Cell type and time point are not known.

CDR3 DNA: TGTGCCACCAGTGTAGTTGCTTTCTTT. Translation gives CATSVVAFF. This chain uses TRBV24-1 with TRBJ1-1, with D unresolved. V lost 5 bases to trimming and J lost 11 bases, with 5 bases between them. The CDR3 sequence is 9 residues long. Germline CDR1 KGHDR, CDR2 SFDVKD.

A few counts support this clonotype. The gene calls are TRBV7-9 and TRBJ1-5, with D perhaps matching TRBD1 (6 bases). CDR1 is SEHNR, CDR2 FQNEAQ, per germline (reference sequence). Trimming cost V 4 bases and J 6 bases, with 22 bases left between them. The length of the CDR3 is 17 residues. Here the CDR3 DNA reads TGTGCCAGCAGCTCAATGGGTCCGGGGGCGCACGTTCAGCCCCAGCATTTT. Translated, it gives CASSSMGPGAHVQPQHF.

The chain carries TRBV3-1 and TRBJ2-7, with TRBD1 matching 10 bases. Per germline, CDR1 LGHDT and CDR2 YNNKEL (reference sequence). The length of the CDR3 is 16 residues. Trimming cost V 1 base and J 7 bases; bases outside gene matches: 10. In DNA, the CDR3 is TGTGCCAGCAGCCAAGCCGGGACAGGGGAAGGTGGAGAGCAGTACTTC. Its protein product is CASSQAGTGEGGEQYF.

The chain couples TRBV15 to TRBJ2-1; tentatively, D is TRBD1 (5 bases). Trimming removed 1 base from V and 4 bases from J, with 11 bases in between. The CDR3 totals 15 residues. CDR1 LNHNV and CDR2 YYDKDF come from the germline V gene (reference sequence). CDR3 amino acids: CATSRVFQGYNEQFF. The CDR3 nucleotides read TGTGCCACCAGCAGAGTATTTCAGGGATACAATGAGCAGTTCTTC.

This chain links TRBV24-1 with TRBJ1-5; TRBD1 is a possible D gene (5 bases). CDR1 is KGHDR, CDR2 SFDVKD, per germline. This CDR3 comprises 9 residues. Trimming cost V 10 bases and J 9 bases, with 6 bases left between them. CDR3 coding DNA: TGTGCCACTGGGGGGCCCCAGCATTTT. This sequence encodes CATGGPQHF.

The rearrangement links TRBV20-1 to TRBJ2-7; D is unresolved. The CDR3 contains 13 residues. CDR1 DFQATT and CDR2 SNEGSKA come from the germline V gene (reference sequence). Trimming stripped 0 bases from V and 1 base from J, with 7 bases between. CDR3 coding DNA: TGCAGTGCTAGAGATCCGGTATCCTACGAGCAGTACTTC. Protein: CSARDPVSYEQYF.

The chain recombines TRBV24-1 with TRBJ2-5, with D perhaps TRBD2 (5 bases). V shed 4 bases and J shed 4 bases, with 15 bases lying between them. In germline, CDR1 is KGHDR, CDR2 SFDVKD. The CDR3 has 15 residues. The DNA of the CDR3 is TGTGCCACCAGTGAGGTTGGACCGGCGGGAGAGACCCAGTACTTC. Residues: CATSEVGPAGETQYF.

The CDR3 coding sequence is TGCGCCAGCAGACAGGGGACAACCTCACCCCTCCACTTT. Amino acids: CASRQGTTSPLHF. V is TRBV5-1 and J is TRBJ1-6, with 7 bases lining up with TRBD1. The CDR3 is 13 residues long. The V and J ends lost 5 bases and 10 bases, in that order; junction bases with no gene match: 6. CDR1 SGHRS and CDR2 YFSETQ come from the germline V gene.

The chain couples TRBV14 to TRBJ2-3; D remains unclear. Germline V CDR1 and CDR2: SGHDN, FVKESK. This CDR3 region has 12 residues. Trimming left V 9 bases short and J 8 bases short, with 15 bases between. CDR3: CASTQDMSTQYF. The CDR3 DNA reads as TGTGCCAGTACCCAGGATATGTCTACGCAGTATTTT.

This clonotype was found a few times. The gene calls are TRBV7-2 and TRBJ2-1; TRBD2 aligns across 7 bases. The ends lost 1 base at V and 0 bases at J; junction bases unmatched: 3. The CDR3 has 16 residues. Germline loops: CDR1 SGHTA, CDR2 FQGNSA. The CDR3 spells CASSLESGNSYNEQFF. CDR3 DNA sequence: TGTGCCAGCAGCTTAGAAAGCGGGAACTCCTACAATGAGCAGTTCTTC.

The CDR3 bases are TGCGCCAGCAGCCAAGAGGAAACGGCAGCGTCTCTCGGGGATGAGCAGTTCTTC. Its translation is CASSQEETAASLGDEQFF. The chain joins TRBV4-1 to TRBJ2-1, with D tentatively TRBD2 (5 bases). This CDR3 comprises 18 residues. CDR1 and CDR2 (germline): MGHRA, YSYEKL. Trimming pared 0 bases from V and 8 bases from J, leaving 23 bases between.

The table lists this clonotype with a few counts. This rearrangement joins TRBV9 to TRBJ2-1; tentatively, D is TRBD1 or TRBD2 (6 bases each). Germline V CDR1 and CDR2: SGDLS, YYNGEE. V was pared by 1 base and J by 12 bases, with 17 bases between. This CDR3 has 14 amino acids. In nucleotides, the CDR3 is TGTGCCAGCAGCGTAAACACCGGGGGCACCCGGCAGTTCTTC. This codes for CASSVNTGGTRQFF.

Only a few counts were recorded for this clonotype. The chain combines TRBV6-5 with TRBJ2-7, with 9 bases that match TRBD2. This CDR3 region has 16 residues. V lost 0 bases, J lost 2 bases, and 5 bases stayed unmatched. CDR1 and CDR2 from the germline V gene are MNHEY and SVGAGI. CDR3 amino acids: CASSYSALAGPYEQYF. CDR3 sequence (DNA): TGTGCCAGCAGTTACTCGGCCCTAGCGGGGCCCTACGAGCAGTACTTC.

The chain employs TRBV28 and TRBJ1-2, with D tentatively TRBD1 (6 bases). Trimming cost V 2 bases and J 4 bases, with 14 bases left between them. The CDR3 extends over 15 amino acids. CDR1 is MDHEN, CDR2 SYDVKM, per germline. Here the CDR3 DNA reads TGTGCCAGCAGTTTAGCGTCAGGGGCCGGCTATGGCTACACCTTC. This codes for CASSLASGAGYGYTF.

This clonotype was seen only a few times. J is TRBJ1-1 and V is TRBV9; D might be TRBD1 (5 bases). This CDR3 spans 14 amino acids. The V end lost 0 bases, the J end lost 1 base, and 7 bases lay between the germline ends. Germline CDR1 SGDLS, CDR2 YYNGEE. CDR3 amino acids: CASSVDGGNTEAFF. CDR3 coding DNA: TGTGCCAGCAGCGTAGACGGGGGGAACACTGAAGCTTTCTTT.

This chain joins TRBV2 and TRBJ2-7; TRBD1 aligns across 7 bases. CDR3 length: 14 residues. The ends lost 5 bases at V and 0 bases at J; junction bases unmatched: 4. Germline V gene sequence: CDR1 SNHLY, CDR2 FYNNEI. CDR3 sequence reads: CASSRTGSSYEQYF. The CDR3 DNA sequence: TGTGCCAGCAGTCGGACAGGAAGCTCCTACGAGCAGTACTTC.

There are a few counts of this clonotype. V is TRBV4-1 and J is TRBJ1-1; no definite D call. V lost 1 base and J 9 bases, leaving 12 bases between the germline ends. CDR3 size: 13 residues. Germline V gives CDR1 MGHRA, CDR2 YSYEKL. CDR3 region: CASSQGGRLQAFF. CDR3 coding DNA: TGCGCCAGCAGCCAAGGAGGCCGCTTGCAAGCTTTCTTT.

The chain recombines TRBV24-1 with TRBJ1-4; TRBD1 matches at 7 bases. Trimming at V came to 1 base and at J to 15 bases, leaving 4 bases not matched to a gene. The CDR3 is 12 amino acids. The germline V gene encodes CDR1 KGHDR and CDR2 SFDVKD. Written as DNA, the CDR3 is TGTGCCACCAGTGATTTTACAGGGGAAATGTTTTTT. This translates into CATSDFTGEMFF.

This sequence joins TRBV30 and TRBJ1-5; 9 bases are a match to TRBD1. In germline, CDR1 is GTSNPN, CDR2 SVGIG (reference sequence). Trimming removed 5 bases from V and 7 bases from J; junction bases left unmatched: 6. The CDR3 is 13 residues long. The DNA of the CDR3 is TGTGCCTGGCAGGACAGGGGATTCCAGCCCCAGCATTTT. Amino acids: CAWQDRGFQPQHF.

Only a few counts were recorded for this clonotype. The CDR3 DNA sequence: TGTGCCAGCAGCTTAACGTGGGGGGGGGCCTACAATGAGCAGTTCTTC. Translating gives CASSLTWGGAYNEQFF. The chain links TRBV7-6 to TRBJ2-1; 7 bases are a match to TRBD2. The germline CDR1 and CDR2 sequences are SGHVS and FNYEAQ. V lost 2 bases, J lost 2 bases, and 6 bases stayed unmatched. The CDR3 loop spans 16 amino acids. Full variable domain (remainder filled in from reference TRBV7-6 and TRBJ2-1): GAGVSQSPRYKVTKRGQDVALRCDPISGHVSLYWYRQALGQGPEFLTYFNYEAQQDKSGLPNDRFSAERPEGSISTLTIQRTEQRDSAMYRCASSLTWGGAYNEQFFGPGTRLTVL.

The rearrangement links TRBV27 to TRBJ1-6, with a possible D match to TRBD1 (6 bases). Germline V gene lookup returns CDR1 MNHEY and CDR2 SMNVEV (reference sequence). The V end lost 5 bases, the J end lost 7 bases, and 18 bases lay between the germline ends. There are 16 residues in the CDR3. The DNA of the CDR3 is TGTGCCAGCAGTCTACACGGCGGGGGGCGAAATTCACCCCTCCACTTT. Encoded protein: CASSLHGGGRNSPLHF.

In DNA, the CDR3 is TGCAGCGTTCAGACGGAGCGGGACTACGAGCAGTACTTC. This codes for CSVQTERDYEQYF. This sequence joins TRBV29-1 and TRBJ2-7; 7 nucleotides align to TRBD2. CDR3 size: 13 residues. Trimming cost V 5 bases and J 3 bases; bases outside gene matches: 7. Germline V lookup: CDR1 SQVTM, CDR2 ANQGSEA.

This clonotype came up a few times. The genes are TRBV12-3 or TRBV12-4 and TRBJ2-3; TRBD1 agrees at 7 bases. This CDR3 has 14 residues. V was pared by 4 bases and J by 1 base, with 2 bases of the junction left unmatched. The CDR3 sequence is CASSWDSRTDTQYF. The CDR3 nucleotides are TGTGCCAGCAGTTGGGACAGCCGCACAGATACGCAGTATTTT.

The genes are TRBV4-1 and TRBJ2-2; D not resolved. The ends were cut back, 2 bases at V and 5 bases at J, with 15 bases in the middle. The CDR3 loop spans 16 amino acids. Germline V gives CDR1 MGHRA, CDR2 YSYEKL. The CDR3 protein is CASSQPGKGNTGELFF. CDR3 coding DNA: TGCGCCAGCAGCCAACCCGGAAAGGGAAATACCGGGGAGCTGTTTTTT.

This clonotype was seen ten or more times. The chain uses TRBV6-6 and TRBJ2-2; D might be TRBD1 or TRBD2, each matching 5 bases. The CDR3 covers 16 residues. Germline assignment: CDR1 MNHNY and CDR2 SVGAGI (reference sequence). Trimming took off 2 bases at V and 8 bases at J, with 18 bases between the two ends. The CDR3 DNA is TGTGCCAGCAGTTACCCGGGGCGCGCTCTGCTAGGGGAGCTGTTTTTT. This codes for CASSYPGRALLGELFF.